The 31 T cell receptor beta chains in this list originate from one sample, sequenced in a study of technical replicates of blood from a handful of donors. Profiling relied on immunoSEQ multiplex PCR, and the TCRdb table lists in-frame clones only, not all of them. The top ten hold about 3.9% of the sample, which has tens of thousands of clones, roughly 93% seen once. Sequenced sample: PBMCs. The receptors stem from a human donor in good health. Some clones in this sample may be carry-over from other donors' samples.

The V gene is TRBV6-5, the J gene TRBJ1-5; unclear D gene. Germline-derived CDR1 and CDR2 are MNHEY and SVGAGI. The V and J ends lost 11 bases and 0 bases respectively, with 5 bases between them. The CDR3 covers 11 residues. In DNA, the CDR3 is TGTGCCGCGGGTAGCAATCAGCCCCAGCATTTT. This codes for CAAGSNQPQHF.

The chain couples TRBV7-3 to TRBJ1-2; D remains ambiguous. The CDR3 extends over 13 amino acids. The V gene lost 1 base and the J gene lost 7 bases, with 10 bases spanning the gap. Germline values: CDR1 SGHTA, CDR2 FQGTGA. The CDR3 nucleotides read TGTGCCAGCAGCTTAAAAGCAGGCTCTGGCTACACCTTC. This codes for CASSLKAGSGYTF.

The chain recombines TRBV7-3 with TRBJ2-1, with a tentative D call TRBD2 (6 bases). This CDR3 is built from 17 residues. Trimming cost V 3 bases and J 5 bases, with 20 bases left between them. In germline, CDR1 is SGHTA, CDR2 FQGTGA. In nucleotides, the CDR3 is TGTGCCAGCAGCTTGGGGACTGCCCCCTTCGGGGACAATGAGCAGTTCTTC. Its translation is CASSLGTAPFGDNEQFF.

The genes are TRBV5-4 and TRBJ2-7; 10 bases agree with TRBD2. CDR1 is SGHNT and CDR2 is YYREEE in the germline V gene (reference sequence). V dropped 4 bases and J dropped 3; count of bases not matched to a gene: 7. The CDR3 is 15 amino acids. CDR3 DNA: TGTGCCAGCAGCGCAGGACTAGCGGCTGGCTACGAGCAGTACTTC. This encodes CASSAGLAAGYEQYF.

In the case of this clone: At one end the junction does not follow the germline gene, possibly because of a read error. CDR3 in amino acids: CASSPVGRPTDF. In nucleotides, the CDR3 is TGTGCCAGCAGCCCAGTCGGGAGACCCACGGACTTC. V gene TRBV7-2 combines with J gene TRBJ2-5; tentatively, D is TRBD2 (6 bases). Germline assignment: CDR1 SGHTA and CDR2 FQGNSA. The CDR3 is 12 amino acids.

This clone was observed a single time. V gene TRBV29-1 combines with J gene TRBJ1-1; TRBD1 matches 9 bases. The germline gives CDR1 SQVTM, CDR2 ANQGSEA. J gave up 5 bases and V 7 bases, and 5 bases lay outside the gene matches. The CDR3 contains 12 residues. The CDR3 DNA reads as TGCAGCGCCCGGACAGGGGAAACTGAAGCTTTCTTT. Residues: CSARTGETEAFF.

The gene calls are TRBV7-6 and TRBJ2-2; 8 nucleotides align to TRBD2. CDR1 and CDR2 from the germline V gene are SGHVS and FNYEAQ. The length of the CDR3 is 20 residues. V shed 3 bases, J shed 3 bases, and the junction held 18 bases outside the gene matches. The CDR3 spells CASSLRRSSASGPHTGELFF. The DNA of the CDR3 is TGTGCCAGCAGCTTGCGTCGCTCGTCGGCTAGCGGGCCCCACACCGGGGAGCTGTTTTTT.

V and J are TRBV5-1 and TRBJ2-7; 7 bases align to TRBD2. CDR3 length: 15 amino acids. The V segment lost 4 bases and the J segment 3 bases; nucleotides outside the gene matches: 10. Looked up from germline, CDR1 is SGHRS and CDR2 is YFSETQ. The DNA for the CDR3 is TGCGCCAGCAGCAGAGACACTAGCGAGATCTACGAGCAGTACTTC. It codes for CASSRDTSEIYEQYF.

The chain joins TRBV19 to TRBJ1-1; unclear D gene. The germline V gene encodes CDR1 LNHDA and CDR2 SQIVND (reference sequence). Trimming pared 7 bases from V and 1 base from J, leaving 13 bases between. This CDR3 region has 14 residues. CDR3 bases: TGTGCCAGTAACCCGGGGAACCGGAACACTGAAGCTTTCTTT. The encoded protein is CASNPGNRNTEAFF.

The chain joins TRBV5-1 to TRBJ2-1; TRBD2 agrees at 8 bases. The CDR3 totals 14 residues. Germline V CDR1 and CDR2: SGHRS, YFSETQ. The ends lost 1 base at V and 6 bases at J; junction bases unmatched: 3. In DNA form, the CDR3 reads TGCGCCAGCAGCTTGCGGGGGGGCCCCAATGAGCAGTTCTTC. It codes for CASSLRGGPNEQFF.

The J gene is TRBJ2-7, the V gene TRBV19; tentatively, D is TRBD1 (5 bases). Per germline, CDR1 LNHDA and CDR2 SQIVND (reference sequence). The CDR3 has 16 residues. The V end was cut by 3 bases, the J end by 7 bases, with 22 bases between. The CDR3: CASSINAGPPVREQYF. CDR3 DNA: TGTGCCAGTAGTATCAACGCAGGGCCCCCCGTCCGTGAGCAGTACTTC.

J is TRBJ2-7 and V is TRBV13; tentatively, D is TRBD2 (5 bases). The CDR3 has 13 amino acids. The V gene's germline CDR1 is PRHDT and CDR2 FYEKMQ (reference sequence). V lost 2 bases, J lost 5 bases, and 10 bases lay in between. In nucleotides, the CDR3 is TGTGCCAGCAGCTTACGGGCGGGCGACGAGCAGTACTTC. Residues: CASSLRAGDEQYF.

This clone was seen only once. This chain connects TRBV21-1 to TRBJ1-1; the table's D call of TRBD1 was not tested on the DNA. TRBV21-1 is classified as a pseudogene. The CDR3 has 12 amino acids. The CDR3 loop is CASTSPRAEAFF. The CDR3 DNA follows: TGTGCCAGCACCTCCCCCAGGGCTGAAGCTTTCTTT.

The V gene is TRBV7-3, the J gene TRBJ2-7; tentative D call: TRBD2 (6 bases). CDR3 length equals 15 residues. V shed 1 base and J shed 2 bases, with 12 bases lying between them. Germline V lookup: CDR1 SGHTA, CDR2 FQGTGA. The CDR3 sequence: CASSLRSEGTYEQYF. Here the CDR3 DNA reads TGTGCCAGCAGCTTAAGGTCGGAGGGAACCTACGAGCAGTACTTC.

On this clone itself: Other DNA sequences in this specimen translate into the identical CDR3. The chain links TRBV7-9 to TRBJ1-5, with 8 bases identical to TRBD1. V lost 3 bases to trimming and J lost 5 bases; unmatched junction nucleotides: 0. The CDR3 is 13 amino acids. CDR1 and CDR2 from the germline V gene are SEHNR and FQNEAQ (reference sequence). Here the CDR3 reads CASSLDRDQPQHF. DNA of the CDR3: TGTGCCAGCAGCTTGGACAGGGATCAGCCCCAGCATTTT.

In nucleotides, the CDR3 is TGTGCCAGCAGGACAACGACAGGGGGCGTCACAGATACGCAGTATTTT. This translates into CASRTTTGGVTDTQYF. The chain employs TRBV5-4 and TRBJ2-3, with 10 bases matching TRBD1. The J segment lost 2 bases and the V segment lost 5 bases, leaving 8 bases of the junction unmatched. Germline CDR1 SGHNT, CDR2 YYREEE (reference sequence). The CDR3 is 16 residues long. Combining the CDR3 with reference TRBV5-4 and TRBJ2-3 gives the whole variable domain ETGVTQSPTHLIKTRGQQVTLRCSSQSGHNTVSWYQQALGQGPQFIFQYYREEENGRGNFPPRFSGLQFPNYSSELNVNALELDDSALYLCASRTTTGGVTDTQYFGPGTRLTVL.

This chain connects TRBV9 to TRBJ1-1; 7 bases match TRBD1. Germline CDR1 is SGDLS and CDR2 is YYNGEE. With V trimmed by 2 bases and J by 1 base, 5 bases remained unmatched. The length of the CDR3 is 15 residues. CDR3 in amino acids: CASSVLRDRNTEAFF. The CDR3, as DNA: TGTGCCAGCAGCGTTCTCCGGGACAGGAACACTGAAGCTTTCTTT.

This clone came up once. The rearrangement links TRBV5-4 to TRBJ1-1; 9 bases line up with TRBD1. This CDR3 region has 15 residues. Germline loops: CDR1 SGHNT, CDR2 YYREEE (reference sequence). V was pared by 0 bases and J by 4 bases, with 4 bases of the junction left unmatched. The CDR3 DNA reads TGTGCCAGCAGCTTGGGGACAGGGGACGCCACTGAAGCTTTCTTT. Translated, it gives CASSLGTGDATEAFF. The full variable domain, rest sourced from reference TRBV5-4 and TRBJ1-1, is ETGVTQSPTHLIKTRGQQVTLRCSSQSGHNTVSWYQQALGQGPQFIFQYYREEENGRGNFPPRFSGLQFPNYSSELNVNALELDDSALYLCASSLGTGDATEAFFGQGTRLTVV.

The V call is TRBV7-9, the J call TRBJ1-2; 7 positions agree with TRBD1. This CDR3 is built from 14 residues. V lost 5 bases, J lost 4 bases, and 7 bases stayed unmatched. Germline V CDR1 and CDR2: SEHNR, FQNEAQ (reference sequence). The CDR3 DNA reads TGTGCCAGCAGCCCAGGGACAGTTTCCTATGGCTACACCTTC. Encoded protein: CASSPGTVSYGYTF.

The rearrangement links TRBV7-8 to TRBJ1-2; TRBD1 matches at 7 bases. V was pared by 6 bases and J by 0 bases, with 4 bases of the junction left unmatched. The CDR3 totals 14 residues. Germline CDR1 is SGHVS and CDR2 is FQNEAQ. The CDR3 nucleotides read TGTGCCAGCAGTTACGGGACAGCTAACTATGGCTACACCTTC. Its translation is CASSYGTANYGYTF.

The chain carries TRBV4-3 and TRBJ1-5; possible D gene TRBD1, 5 bases. Germline CDR1 is LGHNA and CDR2 is YSLEER. V gave up 0 bases and J gave up 1 base, with 13 bases separating them. This CDR3 comprises 17 residues. CDR3 residues: CASSQDGGIWSNQPQHF. CDR3 nucleotide sequence: TGCGCCAGCAGCCAAGACGGGGGGATCTGGAGCAATCAGCCCCAGCATTTT.

The genes are TRBV6-1 and TRBJ1-5; 8 bases line up with TRBD1. J gave up 12 bases and V 4 bases, and 5 bases lay outside the gene matches. Germline-derived CDR1 and CDR2 are MNHNS and SASEGT. The CDR3 has 12 residues. CDR3 protein: CASSGGTGGQHF. CDR3 nucleotide sequence: TGTGCCAGCAGTGGTGGGACAGGCGGCCAGCATTTT.

The chain has TRBV7-9 and TRBJ1-2, with no clear D. Per germline, CDR1 SEHNR and CDR2 FQNEAQ (reference sequence). There are 13 residues in the CDR3. Between the trimmed V and J ends, which lost 5 bases and 4 bases, there was a span of 11 bases. CDR3 sequence (DNA): TGTGCCAGCAGCGGCATCGATGGCTATGGCTACACCTTC. It translates to CASSGIDGYGYTF.

The genes are TRBV30 and TRBJ2-7; D is undetermined. V dropped 2 bases and J dropped 2 bases, with 7 bases sitting between them. This CDR3 is built from 12 residues. Germline V gene lookup returns CDR1 GTSNPN and CDR2 SVGIG (reference sequence). CDR3 amino acids: CAWSYTAYEQYF. CDR3 nucleotides: TGTGCCTGGAGTTACACAGCCTACGAGCAGTACTTC.

As to this clone: One end of the junction fails to match germline, which may point to a read error. The V call is TRBV5-1, the J call TRBJ1-1; 7 nucleotides align to TRBD1. Germline assignment: CDR1 SGHRS and CDR2 YFSETQ. CDR3 length: 14 residues. The CDR3 sequence: CASSSRTGRAEAFF. The CDR3 DNA follows: TGTGCCAGCAGCTCAAGGACAGGTAGGGCTGAAGCTTTCTTT.

The chain combines TRBV14 with TRBJ2-2, with TRBD2 matching 14 bases. The CDR3 is 20 amino acids. V shed 1 base, J shed 3 bases, and the junction held 10 bases outside the gene matches. Germline V gene sequence: CDR1 SGHDN, CDR2 FVKESK. CDR3 sequence reads: CASSQALWTSGGQDTGELFF. The CDR3, as DNA: TGTGCCAGCAGCCAAGCGCTTTGGACTAGCGGGGGGCAGGACACCGGGGAGCTGTTTTTT.

The V gene is TRBV7-2, the J gene TRBJ1-2; D call uncertain. The CDR3 sequence is 17 residues long. Germline lookup yields CDR1 SGHTA and CDR2 FQGNSA. V lost 2 bases to trimming and J lost 6 bases, with 22 bases between them. The CDR3 region has the DNA TGTGCCAGCAGCTTACAAACGATCACAGTACGACGTGATGGCTACACCTTC. Translating it yields CASSLQTITVRRDGYTF.

The chain recombines TRBV18 with TRBJ2-1; possibly TRBD2 for D (6 bases). The CDR3 is made up of 15 amino acids. Per the germline V gene, CDR1 is KGHSH and CDR2 is LQKENI. V lost 3 bases and J 6 bases, leaving 15 bases between the germline ends. This CDR3 reads CASSPREAGPNEQFF. CDR3 in DNA: TGTGCCAGCTCACCTAGGGAGGCGGGTCCCAATGAGCAGTTCTTC.

This chain links TRBV6-6 with TRBJ2-1; D possibly corresponds to TRBD1 (6 bases). The CDR3 is made up of 16 amino acids. V gave up 0 bases and J gave up 0 bases, with 9 bases separating them. CDR1 and CDR2 from the germline V gene are MNHNY and SVGAGI (reference sequence). In DNA form, the CDR3 reads TGTGCCAGCAGTTACTCAAGGGGGACCTCCTACAATGAGCAGTTCTTC. This encodes CASSYSRGTSYNEQFF.

The V call is TRBV4-2, the J call TRBJ2-7; 12 nucleotides match TRBD2. This CDR3 comprises 16 residues. Per the germline V gene, CDR1 is LGHNA and CDR2 is YNFKEQ. V shed 4 bases, J shed 5 bases, and the junction held 9 bases outside the gene matches. The CDR3 DNA reads as TGTGCCAGCAGCCCCCAGCTAGCGGGGGGGCCCCACGAGCAGTACTTC. Its translation: CASSPQLAGGPHEQYF.

V gene TRBV7-6 combines with J gene TRBJ1-3; perhaps TRBD1 as D (5 bases). The CDR3 is made up of 13 amino acids. The V and J ends lost 5 bases and 11 bases respectively, with 16 bases between them. Per germline, CDR1 SGHVS and CDR2 FNYEAQ. The CDR3 DNA reads as TGTGCCAGCAGCACGAGAGAAGGGGCGGCCATATATTTT. Encoded protein: CASSTREGAAIYF.